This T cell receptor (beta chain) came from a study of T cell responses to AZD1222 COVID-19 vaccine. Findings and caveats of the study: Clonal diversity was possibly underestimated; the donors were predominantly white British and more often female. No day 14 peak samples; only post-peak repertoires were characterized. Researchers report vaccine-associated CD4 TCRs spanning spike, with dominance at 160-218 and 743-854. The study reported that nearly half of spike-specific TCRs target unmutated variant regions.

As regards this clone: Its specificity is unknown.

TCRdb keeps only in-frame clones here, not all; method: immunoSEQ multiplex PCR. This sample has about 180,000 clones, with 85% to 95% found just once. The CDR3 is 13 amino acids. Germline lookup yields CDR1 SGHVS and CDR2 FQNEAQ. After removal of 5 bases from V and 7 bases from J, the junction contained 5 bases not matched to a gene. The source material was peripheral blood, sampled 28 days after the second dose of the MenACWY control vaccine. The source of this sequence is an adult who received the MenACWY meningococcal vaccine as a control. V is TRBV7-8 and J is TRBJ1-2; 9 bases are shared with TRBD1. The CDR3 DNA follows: TGTGCCAGCAGCAATACAGGGGGCGGTGGCTACACCTTC. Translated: CASSNTGGGGYTF.